Described below is a single TCR beta chain sequence and its context. This clone was observed once. Its specific antigen is unknown. One base away there is no much larger clone; base qualities are not given. This specimen's treatment or condition label, per the study, means: approximately 18 received Ad26.COV2.S at low or high dose, single or two shots; five or six received placebo; per-sample allocation not given. For vaccine and placebo recipients, repertoires were sequenced using samples collected on day 63 after the first injection. Between 29 July and 7 August 2020, Cohort 1b enrolled fewer than 30 adults aged 18-55 years at one site in Boston, USA. Ad26.COV2.S was a replication-incompetent adenovirus type 26 vector that expressed a prefusion-stabilized SARS-CoV-2 spike protein derived from the original Wuhan strain. The immunoSEQ Assay was the method used to sequence TCRbeta CDR3 regions. After extraction, genomic DNA underwent amplification by bias-controlled multiplex PCR, followed by high-throughput sequencing. On the authors' methods: To quantify the absolute abundance of every unique TCRbeta CDR3 region, sequences were collapsed and filtered. T cell fraction was estimated by normalizing TCRbeta template counts to usable DNA, which was measured by amplifying reference genes present in all nucleated cells. Repertoire TCRs were annotated as SARS-CoV-2-specific by exact matching of V gene, CDR3 amino acid sequence and J gene to a known reactive TCR set. MIRA supplied the reference SARS-CoV-2 TCR set, which was filtered for enrichment in COVID-19-positive ImmuneCODE repertoires so that public or cross-reactive TCRs were removed. Using the MIRA antigens, annotated TCRs were further analysed by specific ORF or by position within an ORF. Breadth was defined as annotated unique rearrangements over total unique productive rearrangements; depth was the summed frequency of those rearrangements. Two-sided Wilcoxon rank-sum tests were applied when comparing TCR breadth between groups. As stored in TCRdb, this immuneACCESS dataset retains in-frame rearrangements with V and J assigned. A fraction of the clones does not appear; measured against another copy, unresolved V genes explain less than half of the discrepancy, and the remainder lacks a known reason. V, J and clone size were drawn from that table, and D and trimming were deduced from the DNA. A total of about 350,000 clones appear in this sample, roughly 90% of them only once. The top ten hold about 11% of the sample.

This sample stems from a study of Ad26.COV2.S vaccination and SARS-CoV-2 variants (dated by TCRdb to the early 2020s). Background on the whole study: Donors in the vaccine arm were drawn from COV1001, a multicentre, randomized, double-blind, placebo-controlled phase I-IIa trial testing Ad26.COV2.S in healthy adults. Investigators did not know the trial group allocation while performing experiments and assessing outcomes. Trial participants were randomized into five groups of five, in which low-dose or high-dose Ad26.COV2.S was given once or twice, or placebo was given on both occasions. A total of 32 samples were included in the TCR-sequenced set, comprising about 20 Ad26.COV2.S vaccine recipients, 5 placebo recipients and 8 SARS-CoV-2 convalescent individuals. TCRbeta repertoire sequencing served as the tool for gauging how specific and how broad the SARS-CoV-2-reactive T cell receptors were following Ad26.COV2.S vaccination. Ad26.COV2.S was given intramuscularly at 5x10^10 or 1x10^11 viral particles, as a single shot or as two shots 56 days apart. What the work shows at the level of the full study, not this receptor alone: Comparable non-spike TCR breadth was observed between vaccine and placebo recipients, consistent with only spike being contained in the vaccine. The study was not powered to compare responses between vaccine doses or regimens. According to the authors, total T cell responses may have been underestimated by the TCR breadth and depth analyses. Substantial breadth of spike-specific CD8+ and CD4+ T cell responses was reported after vaccination. Ad26.COV2.S recipients had higher spike-specific TCR breadth than placebo recipients (P = 0.0014).

V is shortened by 6 bases, J by 0 bases, and the region joining them spans 8 bases. CDR1 and CDR2 are read off the germline V gene as MNHEY and SVGAGI. The CDR3 covers 14 residues, taking in both the cysteine and the phenylalanine. Solely the CDR3 DNA is kept, with 42 bases framed from the first base. This chain joins TRBV6-5 to TRBJ1-4; the D gene is possibly TRBD1, with 5 bases matching. This receptor was taken from a person aged 18-60 years who received the Ad26.COV2.S COVID-19 vaccine or a placebo. This sample comprised peripheral blood, obtained in a trial of Ad26.COV2.S vaccine versus placebo. The CDR3 reads CASSPGATNEKLFF. The nucleotide sequence reads as follows: TGTGCCAGCAGCCCGGGGGCAACTAATGAAAAACTGTTTTTT.